Below, 16 T cell receptor beta chains from the same sample are listed, as sequenced in a study of CD8+ T cells in alopecia areata. Described treatment: oral pan-JAK inhibitor, 5-10 mg twice daily. RNA extraction was followed by reverse transcription into cDNA, which acted as the sequencing template. The assay was immunoSEQ multiplex PCR, and TCRdb's table has in-frame clones only and misses some. The sample lists 100,000 to 120,000 clones, roughly three fifths seen once, with about 3.3% in the top ten. Here the sequenced sample was CD4+ T cells sorted from blood, taken at week 24, from a patient treated with tofacitinib. Receptors were obtained from a human donor with alopecia areata.

The chain links TRBV6-1 to TRBJ2-7; tentative D call: TRBD2 (6 bases). The CDR3 runs to 13 residues. Trimming left V 11 bases short and J 1 base short, with 15 bases between. Per the germline V gene, CDR1 is MNHNS and CDR2 is SASEGT. Here the CDR3 reads CACGAPSSYEQYF. CDR3 coding DNA: TGTGCCTGCGGGGCCCCCTCTTCCTACGAGCAGTACTTC.

V usage is TRBV29-1 and J usage is TRBJ1-2; possible D gene TRBD1, 5 bases. V dropped 4 bases and J dropped 8 bases, with 14 bases sitting between them. In germline, CDR1 is SQVTM, CDR2 ANQGSEA. The CDR3 covers 12 residues. The CDR3 DNA reads TGCAGCGTTGCTGGGGCAGGAGTAGGCTACACCTTC. Translated: CSVAGAGVGYTF.

This sequence joins TRBV2 and TRBJ1-2, with 9 bases lining up with TRBD1. Germline V gene lookup returns CDR1 SNHLY and CDR2 FYNNEI. Trimming at V came to 5 bases and at J to 4 bases, leaving 5 bases not matched to a gene. The length of the CDR3 is 14 residues. CDR3 region: CASSSLTGGYGYTF. The CDR3 coding sequence is TGTGCCAGCAGTTCCCTGACAGGGGGCTATGGCTACACCTTC.

This chain connects TRBV5-4 to TRBJ2-3; TRBD1 matches 9 bases. There are 16 residues in the CDR3. From germline, CDR1 is SGHNT and CDR2 YYREEE (reference sequence). Losses at the gene ends were 2 bases for V and 0 bases for J; bases not matched to a gene: 4. This CDR3 is CASSLQGAGSTDTQYF. The DNA of the CDR3 is TGTGCCAGCAGCTTACAGGGGGCGGGGAGCACAGATACGCAGTATTTT.

The chain combines TRBV7-2 with TRBJ1-6; perhaps TRBD1 as D (6 bases). The V gene lost 4 bases and the J gene lost 0 bases, with 7 bases spanning the gap. This CDR3 region has 15 residues. Germline values: CDR1 SGHTA, CDR2 FQGNSA. The CDR3 loop is CASSSQGSYNSPLHF. The CDR3 DNA reads TGTGCCAGCAGCTCACAGGGCTCCTATAATTCACCCCTCCACTTT.

This clone was seen only once. The chain joins TRBV19 to TRBJ2-7, with TRBD1 identical over 7 bases. The junction had 3 bases not matched to a gene; V was cut back by 1 base and J by 3 bases. Germline assignment: CDR1 LNHDA and CDR2 SQIVND (reference sequence). The CDR3 loop spans 14 amino acids. The CDR3 coding sequence is TGTGCCAGTAGTATAGGACAGGGAGTCTACGAGCAGTACTTC. It translates to CASSIGQGVYEQYF. The full variable domain, with the rest looked up from reference TRBV19 and TRBJ2-7, is DGGITQSPKYLFRKEGQNVTLSCEQNLNHDAMYWYRQDPGQGLRLIYYSQIVNDFQKGDIAEGYSVSREKKESFPLTVTSAQKNPTAFYLCASSIGQGVYEQYFGPGTRLTVT.

The V gene is TRBV30, the J gene TRBJ1-5, with unresolved D. The CDR3 covers 13 residues. The germline CDR1 and CDR2 sequences are GTSNPN and SVGIG (reference sequence). V lost 2 bases to trimming and J lost 7 bases, with 12 bases between them. Here the CDR3 reads CAWSPGNFQPQHF. The CDR3 coding sequence is TGTGCCTGGAGTCCGGGGAATTTCCAGCCCCAGCATTTT. Filled out from reference TRBV30 and TRBJ1-5, the complete variable domain reads SQTIHQWPATLVQPVGSPLSLECTVEGTSNPNLYWYRQAAGRGLQLLFYSVGIGQISSEVPQNLSASRPQDRQFILSSKKLLLSDSGFYLCAWSPGNFQPQHFGDGTRLSIL.

For the CDR3, the DNA is TGCAGCGTCGACAGAGCTGGCGATGGCTACACCTTC. Encoded protein: CSVDRAGDGYTF. The chain links TRBV29-1 to TRBJ1-2; maybe TRBD1 (5 bases). Germline V lookup: CDR1 SQVTM, CDR2 ANQGSEA. Trimming took off 6 bases at V and 6 bases at J, with 14 bases between the two ends. The CDR3 extends over 12 amino acids.

The chain employs TRBV11-3 and TRBJ2-5, with D possibly TRBD2 on 6 matching bases. The germline V and J ends were trimmed by 0 bases and 4 bases, with 12 bases remaining between them. CDR1 and CDR2 (germline): SGHNT, YENEEA. The CDR3 consists of 15 residues. The CDR3 is CASSLEGLPAETQYF. The DNA of the CDR3 is TGTGCCAGCAGCTTAGAGGGACTCCCGGCAGAGACCCAGTACTTC. Filled out from reference TRBV11-3 and TRBJ2-5, the complete variable domain reads EAGVVQSPRYKIIEKKQPVAFWCNPISGHNTLYWYLQNLGQGPELLIRYENEEAVDDSQLPKDRFSAERLKGVDSTLKIQPAELGDSAVYLCASSLEGLPAETQYFGPGTRLLVL.

The chain recombines TRBV14 with TRBJ1-5; D is unresolved. The germline gives CDR1 SGHDN, CDR2 FVKESK. Deletions cut 3 bases from V and 3 bases from J, with 9 bases between. CDR3 length: 14 amino acids. The CDR3 DNA is TGTGCCAGCAGCCAGTCAGGACTCAATCAGCCCCAGCATTTT. Protein sequence: CASSQSGLNQPQHF.

This clone was counted only a few times. The chain is built from TRBV7-2 and TRBJ2-1; TRBD2 aligns across 7 bases. The germline V gene has CDR1 SGHTA and CDR2 FQGNSA. The trim removed 1 base at V and 7 bases at J, leaving 4 bases unmatched. The length of the CDR3 is 14 residues. This CDR3 is CASSLGLAANEQFF. CDR3 in DNA: TGTGCCAGCAGCTTAGGGCTAGCGGCAAATGAGCAGTTCTTC.

This chain uses TRBV7-9 with TRBJ1-2; D is unclear. Germline CDR1 is SEHNR and CDR2 is FQNEAQ (reference sequence). The CDR3 is made up of 13 amino acids. V gave up 3 bases and J gave up 8 bases, with 13 bases separating them. Here the CDR3 reads CASSFRALGGYTF. CDR3 in DNA: TGTGCCAGCAGCTTCCGGGCCCTAGGGGGCTACACCTTC. Variable domain in full (rest from reference TRBV7-9 and TRBJ1-2): DTGVSQNPRHKITKRGQNVTFRCDPISEHNRLYWYRQTLGQGPEFLTYFQNEAQLEKSRLLSDRFSAERPKGSFSTLEIQRTEQGDSAMYLCASSFRALGGYTFGSGTRLTVV.

In its sample, this clone was seen once. This chain links TRBV30 with TRBJ1-5, with a tentative D call TRBD1 (6 bases). CDR3 length: 13 amino acids. V was clipped by 3 bases and J by 9 bases, with 15 bases between them. Germline V gene data show CDR1 as GTSNPN and CDR2 as SVGIG (reference sequence). CDR3 residues: CAWRDSAVRPQHF. CDR3 nucleotides: TGTGCCTGGAGGGACAGCGCCGTACGGCCCCAGCATTTT.

This chain joins TRBV19 and TRBJ1-4, with D perhaps TRBD1 (5 bases). V was pared by 6 bases and J by 0 bases, with 11 bases between. Germline V gene lookup returns CDR1 LNHDA and CDR2 SQIVND (reference sequence). CDR3 size: 15 residues. The CDR3 DNA reads as TGTGCCAGTAGACGACAGTGGGCAACTAATGAAAAACTGTTTTTT. Amino acids: CASRRQWATNEKLFF. Full variable domain (remainder filled in from reference TRBV19 and TRBJ1-4): DGGITQSPKYLFRKEGQNVTLSCEQNLNHDAMYWYRQDPGQGLRLIYYSQIVNDFQKGDIAEGYSVSREKKESFPLTVTSAQKNPTAFYLCASRRQWATNEKLFFGSGTQLSVL.

The chain couples TRBV29-1 to TRBJ1-3; 7 bases fit TRBD1. The CDR3 spans 13 residues. V lost 6 bases to trimming and J lost 1 base; unmatched junction nucleotides: 3. Germline CDR1 SQVTM, CDR2 ANQGSEA. CDR3 protein: CSVTQGSGNTIYF. The CDR3 DNA is TGCAGCGTGACACAGGGGTCTGGAAACACCATATATTTT.

The chain links TRBV6-6 to TRBJ2-2, with D unclear. The CDR3 totals 13 residues. CDR1 MNHNY and CDR2 SVGAGI come from the germline V gene (reference sequence). The ends were cut back, 8 bases at V and 0 bases at J, with 7 bases in the middle. CDR3 protein: CASSNTNTGELFF. CDR3 sequence (DNA): TGTGCCAGCTCCAACACGAACACCGGGGAGCTGTTTTTT.